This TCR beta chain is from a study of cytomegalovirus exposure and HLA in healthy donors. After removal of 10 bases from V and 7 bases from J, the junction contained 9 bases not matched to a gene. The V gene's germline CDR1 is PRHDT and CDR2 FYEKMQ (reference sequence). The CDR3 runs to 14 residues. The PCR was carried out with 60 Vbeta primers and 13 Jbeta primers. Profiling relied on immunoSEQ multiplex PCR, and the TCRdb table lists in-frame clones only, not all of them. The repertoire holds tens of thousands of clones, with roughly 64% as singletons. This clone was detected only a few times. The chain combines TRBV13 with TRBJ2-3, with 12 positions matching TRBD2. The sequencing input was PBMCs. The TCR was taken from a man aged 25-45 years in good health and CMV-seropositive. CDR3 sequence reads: CATQTSGRGYTQYF. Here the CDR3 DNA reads TGTGCCACCCAGACTAGCGGGAGAGGTTATACGCAGTATTTT.